This entry lists 28 T cell receptor beta chains sequenced from one sample in a study of blood T cell repertoires in COVID-19. The assay was immunoSEQ multiplex PCR, and TCRdb's table has in-frame clones only and misses some. The table shows about 190,000 clones, with more than 70% occurring only once. Sequencing was done on a sample of peripheral blood. Source of these receptors: a woman aged 40 to 50 who had recovered from COVID-19.

Remarks on this clone: At one of its ends the junction is not consistent with the germline gene, which may arise from a read error. The chain is built from TRBV7-9 and TRBJ2-7; TRBD1 matches at 8 bases. Germline CDR1 is SEHNR and CDR2 is FQNEAQ (reference sequence). CDR3 length equals 14 residues. CDR3 sequence reads: CASSLEGSRDRICF. CDR3 sequence (DNA): TGTGCCAGCAGCTTAGAAGGAAGCCGGGACAGGATTTGCTTC.

The V and J genes are TRBV9 and TRBJ2-1, with D uncertain. Germline CDR1 reads SGDLS; CDR2 reads YYNGEE. V lost 1 base, J lost 2 bases, and 10 bases lay in between. The CDR3 totals 15 residues. This CDR3 reads CASSVSYSTYNEQFF. In DNA, the CDR3 is TGTGCCAGCAGCGTATCCTACTCAACCTACAATGAGCAGTTCTTC. The variable domain in full, with the rest retrieved from reference TRBV9 and TRBJ2-1, is DSGVTQTPKHLITATGQRVTLRCSPRSGDLSVYWYQQSLDQGLQFLIQYYNGEERAKGNILERFSAQQFPDLHSELNLSSLELGDSALYFCASSVSYSTYNEQFFGPGTRLTVL.

The chain joins TRBV5-6 to TRBJ2-3, with 12 bases matching TRBD2. Trimming at V came to 4 bases and at J to 3 bases, leaving 3 bases not matched to a gene. Germline CDR1 SGHDT, CDR2 YYEEEE. The CDR3 runs 15 residues. CDR3 sequence (DNA): TGTGCCAGCAGCCGAGGACTAGCGGGGACAGATACGCAGTATTTT. Its translation is CASSRGLAGTDTQYF.

The chain has TRBV27 and TRBJ1-3, with 10 bases lining up with TRBD1. This CDR3 comprises 14 residues. V was clipped by 6 bases and J by 4 bases; unmatched bases: 3. The germline CDR1 and CDR2 sequences are MNHEY and SMNVEV (reference sequence). In DNA form, the CDR3 reads TGTGCCAGCAGGGGACAGGGGCCCGGAAACACCATATATTTT. It codes for CASRGQGPGNTIYF.

V and J are TRBV3-1 (or the pseudogene TRBV3-2) and TRBJ1-2; a weak D match, TRBD1 (5 bases). Germline V gives CDR1 LGHDT, CDR2 YNNKEL (reference sequence). This CDR3 comprises 15 residues. V was shortened by 1 base and J by 0 bases, with 9 bases between the two germline ends. This CDR3 reads CASSQGGRANYGYTF. The CDR3 DNA sequence: TGTGCCAGCAGCCAAGGTGGCAGGGCTAACTATGGCTACACCTTC.

The J gene is TRBJ2-1, the V gene TRBV2; D unresolved. V was pared by 3 bases and J by 0 bases, with 12 bases between. Looked up from germline, CDR1 is SNHLY and CDR2 is FYNNEI. The CDR3 extends over 16 amino acids. The DNA for the CDR3 is TGTGCCAGCAGTGACCGACTGAAAGTCTCCTACAATGAGCAGTTCTTC. Amino acid sequence: CASSDRLKVSYNEQFF.

The rearrangement uses TRBV7-8 and TRBJ1-2, with D uncertain. Trimming left V 2 bases short and J 6 bases short, with 22 bases between. This CDR3 spans 17 amino acids. Germline CDR1 reads SGHVS; CDR2 reads FQNEAQ. CDR3: CASSLRGGQFNANGYTF. CDR3 DNA: TGTGCCAGCAGCTTACGGGGTGGGCAGTTCAACGCAAATGGCTACACCTTC.

The chain is built from TRBV27 and TRBJ2-3; 15 positions match TRBD2. This CDR3 is 20 amino acids long. CDR1 is MNHEY and CDR2 is SMNVEV in the germline V gene (reference sequence). After removal of 5 bases from V and 1 base from J, the junction contained 13 bases not matched to a gene. The CDR3 DNA sequence: TGTGCCAGCAGTCCTCGAGGGACTAGCGGGAGGTACCTGGGCACAGATACGCAGTATTTT. Amino acids: CASSPRGTSGRYLGTDTQYF.

The rearrangement links TRBV30 to TRBJ2-1, with 7 bases identical to TRBD1. The CDR3 sequence is 15 residues long. V was pared by 0 bases and J by 5 bases, with 7 bases of the junction left unmatched. Germline V lookup: CDR1 GTSNPN, CDR2 SVGIG (reference sequence). The CDR3 DNA reads TGTGCCTGGAGTGTACTCGGGACAGTTAACAATGAGCAGTTCTTC. Amino acid sequence: CAWSVLGTVNNEQFF.

This rearrangement joins TRBV4-2 to TRBJ2-1; D is perhaps TRBD2 (5 bases). The CDR3 totals 15 residues. The germline CDR1 and CDR2 sequences are LGHNA and YNFKEQ. With 4 bases removed from V and 8 bases from J, the gap between germline ends came to 18 bases. The CDR3 bases are TGTGCCAGCAGCCCCTATGTCTTAGCCGGGGATGAGCAGTTCTTC. Encoded protein: CASSPYVLAGDEQFF.

In its sample, this clone was seen once. This CDR3 reads CAWATGSGNQPQHF. The DNA for the CDR3 is TGTGCCTGGGCAACAGGGAGCGGCAATCAGCCCCAGCATTTT. The chain uses TRBV30 and TRBJ1-5, with D tentatively TRBD1 (6 bases). Germline CDR1 is GTSNPN and CDR2 is SVGIG (reference sequence). The CDR3 spans 14 residues. V lost 5 bases and J 2 bases, leaving 13 bases between the germline ends.

The chain uses TRBV5-1 and TRBJ2-3, with 7 bases that match TRBD2. CDR3 length: 16 residues. The ends lost 3 bases at V and 0 bases at J; junction bases unmatched: 7. CDR1 and CDR2 (germline): SGHRS, YFSETQ. The CDR3 region is CASSSLSGPSTDTQYF. CDR3 nucleotides: TGCGCCAGCAGCTCCCTTAGCGGGCCGAGCACAGATACGCAGTATTTT.

The J gene is TRBJ2-7, the V gene TRBV3-1 (or the pseudogene TRBV3-2); TRBD2 matches at 10 bases. This CDR3 is built from 15 residues. The V segment lost 4 bases and the J segment 5 bases; nucleotides outside the gene matches: 8. Germline loops: CDR1 LGHDT, CDR2 YNNKEL (reference sequence). The CDR3 coding sequence is TGTGCCAGCAGCCCTCGAAGCGGGAGGGTCCACGAGCAGTACTTC. Amino acid sequence: CASSPRSGRVHEQYF.

The CDR3 protein is CASSFRDNEQFF. CDR3 DNA: TGCGCCAGCAGCTTCCGGGACAATGAGCAGTTCTTC. The chain employs TRBV5-1 and TRBJ2-1; D not resolved. The germline CDR1 and CDR2 sequences are SGHRS and YFSETQ. The CDR3 loop spans 12 amino acids. Between the trimmed V and J ends, which lost 2 bases and 5 bases, there was a span of 5 bases.

As DNA, the CDR3 is TGTGCCAGCAGCCCGACAGTGAACACTGAAGCTTTCTTT. Translation gives CASSPTVNTEAFF. V and J are TRBV3-1 (or the pseudogene TRBV3-2) and TRBJ1-1, with TRBD1 as a possible D gene (5 bases). The CDR3 contains 13 residues. The V end lost 4 bases, the J end lost 0 bases, and 6 bases lay between the germline ends. Germline V CDR1 and CDR2: LGHDT, YNNKEL (reference sequence).

This chain joins TRBV10-3 and TRBJ2-7, with D perhaps matching TRBD1 (6 bases). The CDR3 length is 15 residues. Germline CDR1 reads ENHRY; CDR2 reads SYGVKD. Trimming took off 5 bases at V and 3 bases at J, with 17 bases between the two ends. The DNA for the CDR3 is TGTGCCATCAGTTTCGACGGGACATCTGACTACGAGCAGTACTTC. It is translated as CAISFDGTSDYEQYF.

The rearrangement uses TRBV14 and TRBJ2-3; weak D call: TRBD1 (6 bases). The CDR3 spans 16 residues. Per the germline V gene, CDR1 is SGHDN and CDR2 is FVKESK. V was pared by 3 bases and J by 3 bases, with 16 bases between. DNA for the CDR3: TGTGCCAGCAGCCACGGACAGTTCTTCAAGACAGATACGCAGTATTTT. Its translation: CASSHGQFFKTDTQYF.

The chain employs TRBV2 and TRBJ2-1; 7 nucleotides line up with TRBD1. Germline trimming cut 9 bases from V and 7 bases from J; bases unmatched to any gene: 6. This CDR3 region has 12 residues. The germline CDR1 and CDR2 sequences are SNHLY and FYNNEI. Written as DNA, the CDR3 is TGTGCCAGAGACAGGGTGGGAAATGAGCAGTTCTTC. Amino acid sequence: CARDRVGNEQFF. Using reference TRBV2 and TRBJ2-1 for the parts outside the CDR3, the full variable domain is EPEVTQTPSHQVTQMGQEVILRCVPISNHLYFYWYRQILGQKVEFLVSFYNNEISEKSEIFDDQFSVERPDGSNFTLKIRSTKLEDSAMYFCARDRVGNEQFFGPGTRLTVL.

The rearrangement links TRBV7-2 to TRBJ2-5, with 9 bases lining up with TRBD2. Losses at the gene ends were 5 bases for V and 3 bases for J; bases not matched to a gene: 7. This CDR3 is built from 15 residues. In germline, CDR1 is SGHTA, CDR2 FQGNSA. The CDR3 loop reads CASSPLRLAEETQYF. CDR3 bases: TGTGCCAGCAGCCCACTGCGACTAGCGGAAGAGACCCAGTACTTC.

This clone was seen only a few times. The gene calls are TRBV12-5 and TRBJ1-2; maybe TRBD1 (6 bases). CDR3 length: 14 amino acids. The ends were cut back, 1 base at V and 8 bases at J, with 14 bases in the middle. From germline, CDR1 is LGHNT and CDR2 FRNRAP. CDR3 in DNA: TGTGCTAGTGGTTTGGGGGGCGCAGGGGAGGGCTACACCTTC. Protein product: CASGLGGAGEGYTF.

The J gene is TRBJ1-1, the V gene TRBV7-6; 10 positions match TRBD1. The CDR3 consists of 16 residues. J gave up 5 bases and V 5 bases, and 11 bases lay outside the gene matches. Germline V lookup: CDR1 SGHVS, CDR2 FNYEAQ. The CDR3 nucleotides read TGTGCCAGCAGCATGGAATCGCGGGGACAGGGGACTGAAGCTTTCTTT. Translation gives CASSMESRGQGTEAFF. Supplemented by reference TRBV7-6 and TRBJ1-1, the full variable domain reads GAGVSQSPRYKVTKRGQDVALRCDPISGHVSLYWYRQALGQGPEFLTYFNYEAQQDKSGLPNDRFSAERPEGSISTLTIQRTEQRDSAMYRCASSMESRGQGTEAFFGQGTRLTVV.

V usage is TRBV19 and J usage is TRBJ2-4; TRBD2 aligns across 11 bases. This CDR3 has 21 residues. Germline V gene lookup returns CDR1 LNHDA and CDR2 SQIVND (reference sequence). The ends lost 1 base at V and 0 bases at J; junction bases unmatched: 14. In DNA, the CDR3 is TGTGCCAGTAGTATAGGCCTTCAGTTAGCGGGAGGGCCGGGAGCCAAAAACATTCAGTACTTC. The encoded protein is CASSIGLQLAGGPGAKNIQYF.

The chain is built from TRBV28 and TRBJ2-3; perhaps TRBD2 as D (5 bases). Germline lookup yields CDR1 MDHEN and CDR2 SYDVKM. Trimming shortened V by 7 bases and J by 0 bases, and 8 bases separated the two germline ends. This CDR3 comprises 13 residues. Here the CDR3 DNA reads TGTGCCAGCATTCGCGGGAGCACAGATACGCAGTATTTT. Encoded protein: CASIRGSTDTQYF. Full variable domain (outside the CDR3, taken from reference TRBV28 and TRBJ2-3): DVKVTQSSRYLVKRTGEKVFLECVQDMDHENMFWYRQDPGLGLRLIYFSYDVKMKEKGDIPEGYSVSREKKERFSLILESASTNQTSMYLCASIRGSTDTQYFGPGTRLTVL.

The chain combines TRBV14 with TRBJ2-1; TRBD2 agrees at 11 bases. There are 18 residues in the CDR3. The ends lost 3 bases at V and 8 bases at J; junction bases unmatched: 15. Germline CDR1 and CDR2: SGHDN and FVKESK. The CDR3 loop is CASSQRHFLAGGTDEQFF. The DNA of the CDR3 is TGTGCCAGCAGCCAGCGCCACTTCTTAGCGGGAGGGACAGATGAGCAGTTCTTC.

The chain carries TRBV27 and TRBJ1-4, with 7 bases lining up with TRBD1. J lost 5 bases, V lost 7 bases, and 4 bases had no gene match. This CDR3 is 13 amino acids long. The germline V gene encodes CDR1 MNHEY and CDR2 SMNVEV (reference sequence). CDR3 protein: CASTGTVNEKLFF. CDR3 coding DNA: TGTGCCAGCACCGGGACAGTAAATGAAAAACTGTTTTTT.

The chain has TRBV7-9 and TRBJ1-1; no clear D. Germline V gives CDR1 SEHNR, CDR2 FQNEAQ (reference sequence). The CDR3 sequence is 13 residues long. Between the trimmed V and J ends, which lost 5 bases and 6 bases, there was a span of 13 bases. The DNA for the CDR3 is TGTGCCAGCAGCCTAGATTCGGGAGCTGAAGCTTTCTTT. The encoded protein is CASSLDSGAEAFF.

The V call is TRBV6-5, the J call TRBJ2-1; a weak D match, TRBD2 (7 bases). CDR3 length: 14 amino acids. The germline V gene has CDR1 MNHEY and CDR2 SVGAGI. The ends were cut back, 6 bases at V and 8 bases at J, with 17 bases in the middle. For the CDR3, the DNA is TGTGCCAGCAGCTCTTCGGGGGGCTTCGATGAGCAGTTCTTC. As protein: CASSSSGGFDEQFF.

The gene calls are TRBV7-9 and TRBJ1-3; no definite D call. V was pared by 2 bases and J by 1 base, with 9 bases between. This CDR3 has 15 amino acids. CDR1 and CDR2 (germline): SEHNR, FQNEAQ (reference sequence). In DNA, the CDR3 is TGTGCCAGCAGCTTATTCGTAGCTTCTGGAAACACCATATATTTT. This codes for CASSLFVASGNTIYF.